The 11 T cell receptor beta chains in this list originate from one sample, sequenced in a study of T-cell reconstitution after alpha-beta-depleted transplantation in children. The library targeted TCRbeta and was prepared with unique molecular identifiers. TCRdb re-analysed the PCR reads in MiXCR, keeping a single row per CDR3 protein. The table shows more than 40,000 distinct CDR3 sequences, with about 9% occurring only once. The source material was PBMCs, mostly from graft donor cells, sampled 60 days after TCRalphabeta/CD19-depleted stem cell transplant. The receptors originated from a male patient aged 2 to 9 who had a stem cell transplant for chronic granulomatous disease, so the T cells may come from the graft donor.

This clonotype has a count of ten or more. The chain carries TRBV18 and TRBJ1-5; D possibly corresponds to TRBD1 (5 bases). The V and J ends lost 5 bases and 3 bases respectively, with 11 bases between them. This CDR3 comprises 14 residues. Germline CDR1 and CDR2: KGHSH and LQKENI. The CDR3 region has the DNA TGTGCCAGCTCAACCCAGGGCTCCAATCAGCCCCAGCATTTT. Its protein is CASSTQGSNQPQHF. Variable domain in full (rest from reference TRBV18 and TRBJ1-5): NAGVMQNPRHLVRRRGQEARLRCSPMKGHSHVYWYRQLPEEGLKFMVYLQKENIIDESGMPKERFSAEFPKEGPSILRIQQVVRGDSAAYFCASSTQGSNQPQHFGDGTRLSIL.

The table lists this clonotype with many counts. V gene TRBV29-1 combines with J gene TRBJ2-1; 8 bases are a match to TRBD1. Germline V gene sequence: CDR1 SQVTM, CDR2 ANQGSEA. The junction had 8 bases not matched to a gene; V was cut back by 5 bases and J by 2 bases. The CDR3 is 15 residues long. Written as DNA, the CDR3 is TGCAGCGTTAACCTGTGGACAGGGACCTACAATGAGCAGTTCTTC. Translated, it gives CSVNLWTGTYNEQFF.

By share of the sample, this clonotype is medium-sized. J is TRBJ1-2 and V is TRBV27, with TRBD1 matching 7 bases. V was pared by 2 bases and J by 8 bases, with 14 bases of the junction left unmatched. The length of the CDR3 is 16 residues. The germline gives CDR1 MNHEY, CDR2 SMNVEV (reference sequence). The CDR3 DNA reads as TGTGCCAGCAGTTTAGTTGGAGGGGGCAGGGGCATCGGCTACACCTTC. This translates into CASSLVGGGRGIGYTF.

This clonotype was counted ten times or more. The V and J genes are TRBV7-2 and TRBJ2-7, with 8 bases aligning to TRBD2. The V and J ends lost 0 bases and 0 bases, in that order; junction bases with no gene match: 1. This CDR3 has 15 residues. Germline-derived CDR1 and CDR2 are SGHTA and FQGNSA. As DNA, the CDR3 is TGTGCCAGCAGCTTAGCCGGGACTAGCTCCTACGAGCAGTACTTC. Translation gives CASSLAGTSSYEQYF.

J is TRBJ2-3 and V is TRBV18, with D uncertain. V lost 3 bases and J lost 0, with 4 bases in between. This CDR3 is built from 13 residues. Per the germline V gene, CDR1 is KGHSH and CDR2 is LQKENI. CDR3 nucleotide sequence: TGTGCCAGCTCACCTCTTAGCACAGATACGCAGTATTTT. It codes for CASSPLSTDTQYF.

The sample holds many counts of this clonotype. The chain carries TRBV13 and TRBJ2-1; 8 bases align to TRBD2. The J segment lost 12 bases and the V segment lost 8 bases, leaving 9 bases of the junction unmatched. This CDR3 is 12 amino acids long. In germline, CDR1 is PRHDT, CDR2 FYEKMQ (reference sequence). The DNA of the CDR3 is TGTGCCAGCGCCCGGGGGGGCCTGGTGCAGTTCTTC. It codes for CASARGGLVQFF.

This clonotype was found a few times. A read error is possible here, since a much larger clone lies one base away. The V call is TRBV6-5, the J call TRBJ1-2; D not certain. Germline-derived CDR1 and CDR2 are MNHEY and SVGAGI. The CDR3 is 13 amino acids. CDR3 sequence reads: CASSYSDIYSYTF. The CDR3 DNA is TGTGCCAGCAGTTACAGTGATATCTATAGCTACACCTTC.

At least ten counts were recorded for this clonotype. The V call is TRBV2, the J call TRBJ1-5, with D possibly matching TRBD1 (5 bases). The germline V and J ends were trimmed by 5 bases and 3 bases, with 11 bases remaining between them. The CDR3 sequence is 14 residues long. The germline gives CDR1 SNHLY, CDR2 FYNNEI. The DNA of the CDR3 is TGTGCCAGCAGTACCAAGGGGTCCAATCAGCCCCAGCATTTT. Translated, it gives CASSTKGSNQPQHF. The full variable domain, in which reference TRBV2 and TRBJ1-5 provide the parts outside the CDR3, is EPEVTQTPSHQVTQMGQEVILRCVPISNHLYFYWYRQILGQKVEFLVSFYNNEISEKSEIFDDQFSVERPDGSNFTLKIRSTKLEDSAMYFCASSTKGSNQPQHFGDGTRLSIL.

This clonotype was counted at least ten times. This chain connects TRBV6-2 or TRBV6-3 to TRBJ2-7; TRBD1 matches at 8 bases. CDR3 length: 13 amino acids. Germline loops: CDR1 MNHEY, CDR2 SVGEGT. J was trimmed by 6 bases and V by 6 bases; bases with no gene match: 7. CDR3 protein: CASSHDRGREQYF. Here the CDR3 DNA reads TGTGCCAGCAGCCACGACAGGGGTCGCGAGCAGTACTTC.

This clonotype has ten or more counts. V gene TRBV20-1 combines with J gene TRBJ1-1; TRBD1 matches at 8 bases. Germline V CDR1 and CDR2: DFQATT, SNEGSKA (reference sequence). The CDR3 is 14 amino acids. The CDR3 sequence: CRANTGGRNTEAFF. The CDR3 nucleotides are TGCAGGGCAAATACAGGGGGGAGAAACACTGAAGCTTTCTTT.

There are a few counts of this clonotype. The chain joins TRBV20-1 to TRBJ1-6, with TRBD1 identical over 7 bases. This CDR3 contains 15 residues. V lost 2 bases to trimming and J lost 9 bases; unmatched junction nucleotides: 10. Germline CDR1 and CDR2: DFQATT and SNEGSKA (reference sequence). CDR3 in DNA: TGCAGTGCTAGACTGGGAACAGGGGAAAGTTCACCCCTCCACTTT. It is translated as CSARLGTGESSPLHF.